The T cell receptor (beta chain) under discussion was sequenced for a study of blood T cell repertoires in COVID-19. Only in-frame clones appear in the TCRdb table, and some are missing; sequencing was by immunoSEQ multiplex PCR. The sample consists of a few hundred thousand clones, about 91% of them appearing once. V shed 4 bases and J 2 bases; nucleotides not matched to a gene: 4. The germline V gene has CDR1 SGHKS and CDR2 YYEKEE (reference sequence). The CDR3 runs 15 residues. The TCR sequence derives from a young adult with COVID-19, enrolled during active disease. Sequenced material: peripheral blood. The V call is TRBV5-5, the J call TRBJ2-7, with 12 nucleotides matching TRBD1. CDR3 protein: CASSPGQGAPYEQYF. The CDR3 region has the DNA TGTGCCAGCAGCCCGGGACAGGGGGCCCCCTACGAGCAGTACTTC.